One and the same sample provided the 6 T cell receptor beta chains below, sequenced in a study of T-cell reconstitution after alpha-beta-depleted transplantation in children. TCRbeta library construction was performed incorporating unique molecular identifiers. TCRdb processed the PCR reads anew with MiXCR; each CDR3 protein has one entry. The sample records 150,000 to 250,000 distinct CDR3 sequences, about 15% being singletons. The source material was PBMCs from the stem cell graft donor, sampled from the stem cell graft. These TCRs come from a human donor who donated a stem cell graft to a child with acute lymphoblastic leukemia.

This clonotype showed up many times. The chain recombines TRBV7-8 with TRBJ2-5, with 7 nucleotides matching TRBD2. Germline V gene sequence: CDR1 SGHVS, CDR2 FQNEAQ. V trimming: 5 bases; J trimming: 2 bases; junction bases outside the gene matches: 11. CDR3 length equals 16 residues. The CDR3 reads CASSLPSGTKQETQYF. The CDR3 coding sequence is TGTGCCAGCAGCCTCCCATCTGGGACTAAACAAGAGACCCAGTACTTC.

On this clonotype: This could be a read error, since a much larger clone is one nucleotide away. The chain employs TRBV5-1 and TRBJ2-1; 7 nucleotides agree with TRBD1. V trimming: 6 bases; J trimming: 8 bases; junction bases outside the gene matches: 5. The CDR3 totals 12 residues. The germline V gene encodes CDR1 SGHRS and CDR2 YFSETQ. The DNA for the CDR3 is TGCGCCAGCACGGGACAGTACTATGAGCAGTTCTTC. As protein: CASTGQYYEQFF.

Worth noting for this clonotype: This may be a read error: a much more frequent sequence differs by one nucleotide. The gene calls are TRBV5-5 and TRBJ1-2; 10 nucleotides line up with TRBD1. The CDR3 length is 15 residues. Germline V lookup: CDR1 SGHKS, CDR2 YYEKEE (reference sequence). With V trimmed by 6 bases and J by 5 bases, 10 bases remained unmatched. CDR3 nucleotides: TGTGCCAGCAACTTAAGGACAGGGGGGTTATATGGCTACACCTTC. Encoded protein: CASNLRTGGLYGYTF.

This clonotype was counted a few times. V and J are TRBV6-5 and TRBJ1-3, with 7 bases that match TRBD1. The CDR3 runs 16 residues. V gave up 8 bases and J gave up 2 bases; unmatched junction bases: 12. CDR1 and CDR2 (germline): MNHEY, SVGAGI. The CDR3 sequence is CASGGGTDSTGNTIYF. In DNA, the CDR3 is TGTGCCAGCGGGGGGGGGACAGACAGTACTGGAAACACCATATATTTT.

In this sample, this clonotype turned up a few times. This chain uses TRBV7-9 with TRBJ2-7, with D unresolved. The CDR3 sequence is 12 residues long. Germline CDR1 and CDR2: SEHNR and FQNEAQ (reference sequence). V was shortened by 4 bases and J by 2 bases, with 6 bases between the two germline ends. The CDR3 DNA reads TGTGCCAGCAGCTCGGACCCCTACGAGCAGTACTTC. It codes for CASSSDPYEQYF.

This chain uses TRBV20-1 with TRBJ1-4; 8 bases are shared with TRBD1. The CDR3 extends over 14 amino acids. CDR1 is DFQATT and CDR2 is SNEGSKA in the germline V gene (reference sequence). After removal of 3 bases from V and 8 bases from J, the junction contained 8 bases not matched to a gene. CDR3 DNA sequence: TGCAGTGCTAGGGAGACAGGGGTTGGCGAAAAACTGTTTTTT. This encodes CSARETGVGEKLFF.